A single sample gave rise to the 10 T cell receptor beta chains below, sequenced in a study of blood T cell repertoires in COVID-19 (dated by TCRdb to about 2020). Libraries were prepared through the immunoSEQ multiplex PCR assay. Not all clones reach the TCRdb copy of this immuneACCESS table, which keeps in-frame sequences only. Checked studies attribute under half of the gap to unresolved V genes and leave the rest unexplained. Recorded for this sample are hundreds of thousands of clones; around 90% of them occurred a single time. The top ten clonotypes cover approximately 3.5% of the sample. Sequencing was performed on peripheral blood. These TCRs come from a woman under 30 who had recovered from COVID-19.

The sample holds one count of this clone. The chain combines TRBV12-3 or TRBV12-4 with TRBJ2-1; D may be TRBD1 (6 bases). Trimming cost V 0 bases and J 10 bases, with 10 bases left between them. The CDR3 has 13 residues. Here the CDR3 reads CASSLAGRGEQFF. Written as DNA, the CDR3 is TGTGCCAGCAGTTTAGCTGGAAGGGGGGAGCAGTTCTTC.

The table lists this clone with a count of one. The chain is built from TRBV7-2 and TRBJ2-5; 13 bases match TRBD2. The V segment lost 5 bases and the J segment 4 bases; nucleotides outside the gene matches: 7. This CDR3 is 16 amino acids long. CDR1 and CDR2 (germline): SGHTA, FQGNSA. CDR3 sequence (DNA): TGTGCCAGCAGCGCCGGACTAGCGGGGGTGGGAGAGACCCAGTACTTC. Its protein product is CASSAGLAGVGETQYF.

This CDR3 is CASSDRSPYEQYV. CDR3 bases: TGTGCCAGCAGCGACAGGTCTCCGTACGAGCAGTACGTC. This chain connects TRBV6-2 or TRBV6-3 to TRBJ2-7; D may be TRBD1 (6 bases). This CDR3 region has 13 residues. The germline V and J ends were trimmed by 6 bases and 4 bases, with 13 bases remaining between them. Germline values: CDR1 MNHEY, CDR2 SVGEGT.

This clone has just one count. The rearrangement uses TRBV7-8 and TRBJ1-5; 8 bases agree with TRBD1. V trimming: 5 bases; J trimming: 4 bases; junction bases outside the gene matches: 4. Per the germline V gene, CDR1 is SGHVS and CDR2 is FQNEAQ. The length of the CDR3 is 14 residues. CDR3 nucleotide sequence: TGTGCCAGCAGCCGGACAGGGAGTAATCAGCCCCAGCATTTT. This encodes CASSRTGSNQPQHF.

This clone was found once. This chain connects TRBV19 to TRBJ2-3, with 8 bases aligning to TRBD2. Germline loops: CDR1 LNHDA, CDR2 SQIVND (reference sequence). The ends lost 6 bases at V and 3 bases at J; junction bases unmatched: 11. This CDR3 comprises 16 residues. The chain's CDR3 is CASSALWASGTDTQYF. CDR3 in DNA: TGTGCCAGTAGCGCTTTGTGGGCTAGCGGGACAGATACGCAGTATTTT.

The chain carries TRBV6-2 or TRBV6-3 and TRBJ1-2; 9 bases are shared with TRBD1. This CDR3 is built from 15 residues. The germline gives CDR1 MNHEY, CDR2 SVGEGT. V dropped 3 bases and J dropped 6; count of bases not matched to a gene: 8. CDR3 in amino acids: CASSYLQGAQDGYTF. The CDR3 bases are TGTGCCAGCAGTTATCTACAGGGGGCTCAGGATGGCTACACCTTC.

The V call is TRBV6-5, the J call TRBJ2-3; D unresolved. The CDR3 loop spans 13 amino acids. V dropped 7 bases and J dropped 6 bases, with 14 bases sitting between them. Germline V lookup: CDR1 MNHEY, CDR2 SVGAGI. The CDR3 sequence is CASNRLALDTQYF. CDR3 DNA sequence: TGTGCCAGCAACCGCCTGGCCCTGGATACGCAGTATTTT.

V is TRBV9 and J is TRBJ2-5; weak D call: TRBD2 (5 bases). The CDR3 length is 15 residues. Germline CDR1 SGDLS, CDR2 YYNGEE. V lost 2 bases and J 4 bases, leaving 15 bases between the germline ends. The CDR3 protein is CASSVLGKGGETQYF. In DNA, the CDR3 is TGTGCCAGCAGCGTTCTCGGGAAAGGTGGAGAGACCCAGTACTTC.

The rearrangement links TRBV6-5 to TRBJ1-1; TRBD1 matches 7 bases. V dropped 2 bases and J dropped 4; count of bases not matched to a gene: 10. This CDR3 region has 16 residues. Germline V gene data show CDR1 as MNHEY and CDR2 as SVGAGI. CDR3 region: CASSYHKTGQVTEAFF. CDR3 DNA sequence: TGTGCCAGCAGTTACCATAAGACAGGGCAGGTCACTGAAGCTTTCTTT.

The chain recombines TRBV2 with TRBJ2-7; possibly TRBD2 for D (5 bases). The CDR3 has 13 residues. With 8 bases removed from V and 6 bases from J, the gap between germline ends came to 17 bases. Germline CDR1 reads SNHLY; CDR2 reads FYNNEI. In DNA, the CDR3 is TGTGCCAGCGGGCCCGGGAACTCACCCGAGCAGTACGTC. Translating gives CASGPGNSPEQYV.